These T cell receptor beta chains were read from a single sample in a study of T-cell memory formation after mild COVID-19. MiXCR was run by TCRdb on the 5' RACE reads, yielding one entry per CDR3 protein. The sample has around 470,000 distinct CDR3 sequences, 20% seen once; the top ten hold 8.4%. The material sequenced was PBMCs or a T cell subset sorted from them (not recorded which). These receptors originate from an adult woman who had mild COVID-19 (a few samples of this study predate the infection). Cell type and time point are not known. Both conserved end residues are part of each CDR3.

j_call v_call cdr3_aa
TRBJ2-1 TRBV14 CASSPLRIAGGRGGFF
TRBJ2-5 TRBV24-1 CATSDLQNPGQLAGETQYF
TRBJ1-1 TRBV5-1 CASSQLNGRSLEAFF
TRBJ2-7 TRBV20-1 CSASRGQGDEQYF
TRBJ1-1 TRBV7-2 CASSWGQSFTEAFF
TRBJ1-1 TRBV2 CASSALTDTEAFF
TRBJ1-1 TRBV12-5 CASGLVLGQLNTEAFF
TRBJ2-2 TRBV7-3 CASSRTANTGELFF
TRBJ1-5 TRBV5-8 CASSLYSQISNQPQHF
TRBJ1-6 TRBV10-3 CAISAGTGNSPLHF
TRBJ1-1 TRBV4-3 CASSQDLRQGNTEAFF
TRBJ2-3 TRBV5-1 CASSLSGRSGRLADTQYF
TRBJ1-5 TRBV30 CAWSGEGQPQHF
TRBJ2-1 TRBV7-3 CASSFRDRGTGLYNEQFF
TRBJ2-7 TRBV5-6 CASSPRTGGPYEQYF
TRBJ2-5 TRBV9 CASSGTGAGETQYF
TRBJ2-1 TRBV20-1 CSARDPKPGQGSYNEQFF
TRBJ1-2 TRBV5-4 CASHPGREVYGYTF
TRBJ2-5 TRBV15 CATSRGLAGRETQYF
TRBJ2-3 TRBV24-1 CATSAWRGGVGDTQYF
TRBJ2-7 TRBV2 CASSSRDFPGEQYF
TRBJ1-2 TRBV27 CASTRSGQGRNYGYTF
TRBJ2-5 TRBV29-1 CSVEQGRETQYF
TRBJ1-1 TRBV15 CATSRGALGNTEAFF
TRBJ1-1 TRBV7-6 CASSLNWGVNTEAFF
TRBJ1-2 TRBV24-1 CATSDTNGIGPYGYTF
TRBJ1-4 TRBV7-3 CASSLTPGANEKLFF
TRBJ2-7 TRBV2 CASSEARYEQYF
TRBJ2-7 TRBV4-3 CASSHLVESYEQYF
TRBJ1-1 TRBV19 CASSQAAEAFF
TRBJ2-5 TRBV24-1 CATSETGGGKTQYF
TRBJ2-1 TRBV7-8 CASSSGTSVFYNEQFF
TRBJ2-4 TRBV29-1 CSVAQGENIQYF